The source of this TCR beta chain is a study of cytomegalovirus exposure and HLA in healthy donors. Note on this clone: The antigen remains unidentified.

Primers included in the PCR were 60 Vbeta and 13 Jbeta primers. Using immunoSEQ multiplex PCR, the repertoire was profiled, and TCRdb retains in-frame clones only, with some absent. The data contain 150,000 to 250,000 clones, about 80% of them singletons. The study, taken as a whole, reports: An ancestry cluster, one associated with Asian ancestry, reportedly showed fewer N-insertions than the approximately 670-donor mean in a later analysis.

The material sequenced was PBMCs. This clonotype was sampled from a man aged 30 to 45 in good health and CMV-seronegative.

CDR3 nucleotides: TGCAGCGTTGCAGCGGGGAGCACTGAAGCTTTCTTT. Translated: CSVAAGSTEAFF. This chain links TRBV29-1 with TRBJ1-1; no clear D gene. The germline gives CDR1 SQVTM, CDR2 ANQGSEA. With 4 bases removed from V and 4 bases from J, the gap between germline ends came to 10 bases. The CDR3 runs 12 residues.